This T cell receptor beta chain was observed in a study of spatial heterogeneity in lung cancer. The overall study: Beta-chain sequences were consistently detected more often than alpha-chain sequences.

This CDR3 is built from 12 residues. The V end lost 10 bases, the J end lost 1 base, and 10 bases lay between the germline ends. Germline V gene data show CDR1 as MNHEY and CDR2 as SVGAGI. One entry per CDR3 protein, called by TCRdb with MiXCR from the 5' RACE reads. The repertoire holds about 22,000 distinct CDR3 sequences, 4.5% to 7% seen once, with 30% to 35% in the top ten. Time point in this sample: sample taken at primary tumor resection. The clonotype originates from a male donor with early-stage non-small cell lung cancer. V gene TRBV6-5 combines with J gene TRBJ1-1; no definite D call. This specimen consisted of PBMCs, obtained at surgery. CDR3 sequence reads: CATSRQNTEAFF. As DNA, the CDR3 is TGTGCCACCTCTCGACAGAACACTGAAGCTTTCTTT.